The clone carrying this T cell receptor beta chain was recorded a few times. Cohorts were determined from participant-reported clinical history. The sample belongs to a study of blood T cell repertoires in COVID-19. Study at large: T cells, B-cell-depleted T cells, or PBMCs supplied cDNA or gDNA.

Source study methods: Reference gene primer amplification gave nucleated cell count estimates. Repertoires were generated with immunoSEQ multiplex PCR, while TCRdb's copy carries only in-frame clones and drops some. V and J calls and clone size follow that table, whereas D and trimming were derived from the DNA. The data hold about 140,000 clones, with approximately 84% observed a single time. CDR1 GTSNPN and CDR2 SVGIG come from the germline V gene (reference sequence). The CDR3 runs to 16 residues. Germline trimming cut 5 bases from V and 4 bases from J; bases unmatched to any gene: 14. This clonotype was obtained from a woman aged 50 to 60 with acute COVID-19. The sample consisted of PBMCs or T cells enriched from blood (not recorded which). The chain is built from TRBV30 and TRBJ1-5; 7 nucleotides agree with TRBD1. CDR3 amino acids: CAWPVLGTVTNQPQHF. The DNA of the CDR3 is TGTGCCTGGCCTGTGCTAGGGACAGTTACTAATCAGCCCCAGCATTTT.